Sequencing of this T cell receptor (beta chain) was carried out in a study of blood T cell repertoires in COVID-19. In the study overall: Specimens from acute and convalescent COVID-19 originated in the United States, Italy and Spain. T cells, B-cell-depleted T cells, or PBMCs supplied cDNA or gDNA.

The CDR3 is 12 residues long. Germline V CDR1 and CDR2: MDHEN, SYDVKM. The V gene lost 3 bases and the J gene lost 5 bases, with 5 bases spanning the gap. Original data processing: Amplified reference gene primers provided the basis for estimating nucleated cell counts. Only in-frame clones appear in the TCRdb table, and some are missing; sequencing was by immunoSEQ multiplex PCR. Clone size and V and J calls were adopted from that table, with D and trimming inferred from the DNA. The sample includes approximately 89,000 clones, 70% to 90% of them seen just once. Sample: peripheral blood. The chain is built from TRBV28 and TRBJ1-5; D remains ambiguous. The TCR comes from a man between 65 and 80 years old with acute or convalescent COVID-19. CDR3 bases: TGTGCCAGCAGTTTGGCGGATCAGCCCCAGCATTTT. Translation gives CASSLADQPQHF.